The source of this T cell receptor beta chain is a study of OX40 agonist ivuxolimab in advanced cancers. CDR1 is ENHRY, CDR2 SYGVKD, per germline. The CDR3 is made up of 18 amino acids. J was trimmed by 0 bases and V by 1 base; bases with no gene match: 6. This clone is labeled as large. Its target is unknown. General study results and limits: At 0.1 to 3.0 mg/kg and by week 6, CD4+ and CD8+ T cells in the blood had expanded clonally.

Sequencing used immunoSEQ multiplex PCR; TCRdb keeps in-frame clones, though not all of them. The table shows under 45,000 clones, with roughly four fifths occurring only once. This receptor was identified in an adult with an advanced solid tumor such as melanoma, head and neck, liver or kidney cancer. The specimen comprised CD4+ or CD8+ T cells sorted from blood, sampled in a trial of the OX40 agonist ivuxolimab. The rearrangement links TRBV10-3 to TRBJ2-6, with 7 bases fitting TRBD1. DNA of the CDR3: TGTGCCATCAGTGAGTGGGGGACAGTGTCCTCTGGGGCCAACGTCCTGACTTTC. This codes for CAISEWGTVSSGANVLTF.